Following are 29 T cell receptor beta chains from one sample sequenced in a study of CD8 T cells in ankylosing spondylitis (dated by TCRdb to the late 2010s). The method behind the library was 5' RACE. Sequenced on an Illumina HiSeq 2500. TCRdb cleaned the public reads at Q25 with fastp, built clones with MiXCR and kept in-frame beta chains. Each entry merges the rows of one CDR3 protein and shows their most common DNA and genes. The sample table holds 150,000 to 200,000 distinct CDR3 sequences, of which 13% were seen once. Jointly, the top ten make up about 11% of the sample. Sequencing was performed on blood, either unsorted or a sorted T cell fraction (not recorded which). The source is a female donor with ankylosing spondylitis or in good health (not recorded which).

This clonotype came up many times. This chain uses TRBV5-1 with TRBJ2-7; 7 positions agree with TRBD1. V dropped 1 base and J dropped 3; count of bases not matched to a gene: 19. CDR3 size: 19 residues. Germline V gene sequence: CDR1 SGHRS, CDR2 YFSETQ. CDR3 protein: CASSLQPATGVATNYEQYF. The CDR3 bases are TGCGCCAGCAGCTTGCAGCCGGCCACAGGGGTAGCGACCAACTACGAGCAGTACTTC.

The sample holds many counts of this clonotype. The V call is TRBV27, the J call TRBJ2-4; TRBD1 or TRBD2 may be the D gene (6 bases each). There are 16 residues in the CDR3. Trimming cost V 3 bases and J 1 base, with 13 bases left between them. Germline loops: CDR1 MNHEY, CDR2 SMNVEV (reference sequence). CDR3 sequence: CASSLRRGGAKNIQYF. CDR3 bases: TGTGCCAGCAGTTTGCGCCGAGGGGGGGCCAAAAACATTCAGTACTTC.

In this sample, this clonotype turned up many times. The chain has TRBV7-9 and TRBJ1-1, with D possibly being TRBD1 (5 bases). The CDR3 has 16 amino acids. V was cut by 2 bases and J by 1 base, with 14 bases left in between. The germline V gene encodes CDR1 SEHNR and CDR2 FQNEAQ (reference sequence). CDR3 in DNA: TGTGCCAGCAGCTTAACGACAGTTTTCCCGAACACTGAAGCTTTCTTT. Protein sequence: CASSLTTVFPNTEAFF. Drawing the rest from reference TRBV7-9 and TRBJ1-1, the complete variable domain is DTGVSQNPRHKITKRGQNVTFRCDPISEHNRLYWYRQTLGQGPEFLTYFQNEAQLEKSRLLSDRFSAERPKGSFSTLEIQRTEQGDSAMYLCASSLTTVFPNTEAFFGQGTRLTVV.

V gene TRBV3-1 combines with J gene TRBJ2-3; 8 nucleotides agree with TRBD1. The V gene's germline CDR1 is LGHDT and CDR2 YNNKEL (reference sequence). The CDR3 length is 14 residues. After removal of 5 bases from V and 5 bases from J, the junction contained 6 bases not matched to a gene. This CDR3 is CASSYQGAGDTQYF. CDR3 in DNA: TGTGCCAGCAGCTATCAGGGGGCTGGAGATACGCAGTATTTT.

This clonotype came up many times. The chain employs TRBV5-1 and TRBJ2-7, with TRBD2 matching over 9 bases. CDR1 SGHRS and CDR2 YFSETQ come from the germline V gene. Trimming cost V 4 bases and J 5 bases; bases outside gene matches: 4. CDR3 length: 13 residues. CDR3 sequence (DNA): TGCGCCAGCAGCGCGGGGGGGTTCCACGAGCAGTACTTC. The encoded protein is CASSAGGFHEQYF.

This clonotype appeared many times. This chain uses TRBV12-3 or TRBV12-4 with TRBJ2-4; D is ambiguous. The CDR3 is 14 amino acids. Trimming stripped 6 bases from V and 0 bases from J, with 9 bases between. The CDR3 bases are TGTGCCAGCAGCAACAGAGTAGCCAAAAACATTCAGTACTTC. This translates into CASSNRVAKNIQYF.

This clonotype was observed many times. V is TRBV6-1 and J is TRBJ2-1; 10 positions agree with TRBD1. Looked up from germline, CDR1 is MNHNS and CDR2 is SASEGT. CDR3 length: 14 amino acids. V shed 6 bases and J 7 bases; nucleotides not matched to a gene: 6. CDR3 sequence: CASRGGQGRNEQFF. The CDR3 DNA is TGTGCCAGCAGGGGGGGACAGGGGAGAAATGAGCAGTTCTTC.

The chain couples TRBV29-1 to TRBJ1-1; 9 bases map to TRBD1. Germline CDR1 reads SQVTM; CDR2 reads ANQGSEA. J lost 7 bases, V lost 8 bases, and 11 bases had no gene match. The CDR3 extends over 13 amino acids. The CDR3 DNA reads TGCAGCTCCCGGGGGACAGGGACCAGTGAAGCTTTCTTT. It encodes CSSRGTGTSEAFF. Looking up the rest from reference TRBV29-1 and TRBJ1-1 gives the full variable domain: SAVISQKPSRDICQRGTSLTIQCQVDSQVTMMFWYRQQPGQSLTLIATANQGSEATYESGFVIDKFPISRPNLTFSTLTVSNMSPEDSSIYLCSSRGTGTSEAFFGQGTRLTVV.

As regards this clonotype: A much bigger clone sits one base away, suggesting this may be a read error. The gene calls are TRBV10-3 and TRBJ2-1, with D perhaps TRBD2 (6 bases). From germline, CDR1 is ENHRY and CDR2 SYGVKD. The CDR3 is 17 residues long. Between the trimmed V and J ends, which lost 4 bases and 3 bases, there was a span of 19 bases. CDR3 sequence (DNA): TGTGCCATCAGTGGACTGCGACTAGTAAAGAACTACAATGAGCAGTTCTTC. Amino acid sequence: CAISGLRLVKNYNEQFF.

This clonotype came up many times. V usage is TRBV12-3 or TRBV12-4 and J usage is TRBJ1-2, with no clear D. The CDR3 extends over 14 amino acids. The V gene lost 3 bases and the J gene lost 8 bases, with 16 bases spanning the gap. CDR3: CASSLAGSLGGYTF. Here the CDR3 DNA reads TGTGCCAGCAGTTTGGCCGGATCTCTGGGAGGCTACACCTTC.

J is TRBJ2-1 and V is TRBV3-1, with unresolved D. Germline CDR1 and CDR2: LGHDT and YNNKEL (reference sequence). Trimming shortened V by 0 bases and J by 4 bases, and 13 bases separated the two germline ends. CDR3 length: 16 residues. In nucleotides, the CDR3 is TGTGCCAGCAGCCAAGATCTGAGGACCGATTACAATGAGCAGTTCTTC. It translates to CASSQDLRTDYNEQFF.

This clonotype was observed many times. An end of the junction differs from the germline gene, which may be a read error. The chain employs TRBV7-9 and TRBJ2-1; tentative D call: TRBD2 (6 bases). Germline V gene lookup returns CDR1 SEHNR and CDR2 FQNEAQ (reference sequence). This CDR3 contains 16 residues. CDR3 sequence reads: CASSSPMGGSDNEQFF. CDR3 in DNA: TGTGCCAGCAGCTCCCCGATGGGAGGCTCCGACAATGAGCAGTTCTTC.

The J gene is TRBJ1-2, the V gene TRBV7-2; no clear D. CDR1 and CDR2 from the germline V gene are SGHTA and FQGNSA. Trimming stripped 5 bases from V and 5 bases from J, with 9 bases between. The CDR3 length is 12 residues. CDR3 coding DNA: TGTGCCAGCAGCCTTTCAGCTTATGGCTACACCTTC. The encoded protein is CASSLSAYGYTF.

The J gene is TRBJ1-2, the V gene TRBV7-2, with a tentative D call TRBD1 (6 bases). Trimming stripped 3 bases from V and 7 bases from J, with 9 bases between. The CDR3 has 12 residues. Germline V gene data show CDR1 as SGHTA and CDR2 as FQGNSA. The CDR3 DNA sequence: TGTGCCAGCAGCTTGCAGACAGGTGGCTACACCTTC. This codes for CASSLQTGGYTF.

This clonotype appeared many times. The CDR3 loop reads CASSYSPPGLASLGPQHF. CDR3 nucleotide sequence: TGTGCCAGCAGTTACTCCCCTCCGGGGTTGGCGTCTTTGGGGCCCCAGCATTTT. The V and J genes are TRBV6-5 and TRBJ1-5; D gene ambiguous. The V gene lost 0 bases and the J gene lost 9 bases, with 24 bases spanning the gap. Germline CDR1 is MNHEY and CDR2 is SVGAGI. This CDR3 has 18 residues.

This clonotype has a count of ten or more. The V and J genes are TRBV10-3 and TRBJ1-2; TRBD1 agrees at 11 bases. Per germline, CDR1 ENHRY and CDR2 SYGVKD. The CDR3 has 14 amino acids. Trimming removed 6 bases from V and 9 bases from J; junction bases left unmatched: 9. The CDR3 reads CAIRPGTGGMRYTF. The CDR3 nucleotides are TGTGCCATCAGGCCGGGGACAGGGGGGATGCGCTACACCTTC.

This clonotype was detected many times. The chain combines TRBV15 with TRBJ2-2; D gene unclear. CDR3 size: 14 residues. CDR1 is LNHNV, CDR2 YYDKDF, per germline (reference sequence). V dropped 0 bases and J dropped 6 bases, with 8 bases sitting between them. CDR3 bases: TGTGCCACCAGCAGAGATCGCGTCCCCGGGGAGCTGTTTTTT. Translating it yields CATSRDRVPGELFF.

The chain carries TRBV20-1 and TRBJ2-2; TRBD2 agrees at 8 bases. V gave up 5 bases and J gave up 5 bases; unmatched junction bases: 10. Germline CDR1 reads DFQATT; CDR2 reads SNEGSKA (reference sequence). The CDR3 consists of 15 residues. The CDR3 spells CSALVGTSRTGELFF. Written as DNA, the CDR3 is TGCAGTGCTCTGGTAGGGACTAGTCGGACCGGGGAGCTGTTTTTT.

Note on this clonotype: This may come from a read error, since a much larger clone is one base off. The chain links TRBV29-1 to TRBJ2-7; D might be TRBD1 (6 bases). This CDR3 has 14 residues. Germline CDR1 reads SQVTM; CDR2 reads ANQGSEA. As DNA, the CDR3 is TGCAGCGCCTCTCCCACAGGGTTTGGGTACGAGCAGTGCTTC. This codes for CSASPTGFGYEQCF.

Ten or more counts support this clonotype. The chain uses TRBV6-2 or TRBV6-3 and TRBJ1-1; D is ambiguous. The CDR3 has 12 residues. Trimming took 4 bases from V and 7 from J, leaving 10 bases between them. Germline CDR1 and CDR2: MNHEY and SVGEGT. The CDR3 protein is CASSWGGIEAFF. The CDR3 region has the DNA TGTGCCAGCAGTTGGGGAGGAATTGAAGCTTTCTTT.

In this sample, this clonotype turned up a few times. This chain connects TRBV11-2 to TRBJ2-7; TRBD1 or TRBD2 may be the D gene (5 bases each). From germline, CDR1 is SGHAT and CDR2 FQNNGV. The V end was cut by 1 base, the J end by 7 bases, with 8 bases between. This CDR3 region has 12 residues. In DNA form, the CDR3 reads TGTGCCAGCAGCTTAGGAGGGGTGGAGCAGTACTTC. Translating it yields CASSLGGVEQYF. Filled out from reference TRBV11-2 and TRBJ2-7, the complete variable domain reads EAGVAQSPRYKIIEKRQSVAFWCNPISGHATLYWYQQILGQGPKLLIQFQNNGVVDDSQLPKDRFSAERLKGVDSTLKIQPAKLEDSAVYLCASSLGGVEQYFGPGTRLTVT.

This sequence joins TRBV5-1 and TRBJ2-3, with 8 bases lining up with TRBD2. CDR3 length: 18 residues. Germline-derived CDR1 and CDR2 are SGHRS and YFSETQ. V lost 0 bases and J lost 0; bases outside the gene matches: 9. DNA of the CDR3: TGCGCCAGCAGCTTGGGCTACACTAGCGGAATGAGCACAGATACGCAGTATTTT. Encoded protein: CASSLGYTSGMSTDTQYF. Together with reference TRBV5-1 and TRBJ2-3, the CDR3 gives the full variable domain: KAGVTQTPRYLIKTRGQQVTLSCSPISGHRSVSWYQQTPGQGLQFLFEYFSETQRNKGNFPGRFSGRQFSNSRSEMNVSTLELGDSALYLCASSLGYTSGMSTDTQYFGPGTRLTVL.

The rearrangement joins TRBV6-2 or TRBV6-3 to TRBJ1-2; 8 bases agree with TRBD1. The trim removed 5 bases at V and 4 bases at J, leaving 12 bases unmatched. The length of the CDR3 is 16 residues. Germline V gives CDR1 MNHEY, CDR2 SVGEGT. The CDR3 reads CASSPTGQGGPYGYTF. CDR3 nucleotide sequence: TGTGCCAGCAGTCCTACCGGACAGGGAGGTCCCTATGGCTACACCTTC.

This clonotype was counted ten times or more. The chain combines TRBV5-1 with TRBJ2-1; no firm D call. CDR1 and CDR2 (germline): SGHRS, YFSETQ. There are 15 residues in the CDR3. The germline V and J ends were trimmed by 5 bases and 0 bases, with 12 bases remaining between them. The CDR3 nucleotides read TGCGCCAGCAGTCCGTTAGGTCGCTCCTACAATGAGCAGTTCTTC. It specifies CASSPLGRSYNEQFF. The full variable domain, completed using reference TRBV5-1 and TRBJ2-1, is KAGVTQTPRYLIKTRGQQVTLSCSPISGHRSVSWYQQTPGQGLQFLFEYFSETQRNKGNFPGRFSGRQFSNSRSEMNVSTLELGDSALYLCASSPLGRSYNEQFFGPGTRLTVL.

The chain joins TRBV25-1 to TRBJ2-3, with D perhaps matching TRBD2 (5 bases). The CDR3 has 14 amino acids. From germline, CDR1 is MGHDK and CDR2 SYGVNS. Trimming removed 6 bases from V and 0 bases from J, with 10 bases in between. CDR3 region: CASRRAQSTDTQYF. DNA for the CDR3: TGTGCCAGCAGGCGGGCCCAGAGCACAGATACGCAGTATTTT. Drawing the rest from reference TRBV25-1 and TRBJ2-3, the complete variable domain is EADIYQTPRYLVIGTGKKITLECSQTMGHDKMYWYQQDPGMELHLIHYSYGVNSTEKGDLSSESTVSRIRTEHFPLTLESARPSHTSQYLCASRRAQSTDTQYFGPGTRLTVL.

In this sample, this clonotype turned up many times. The chain carries TRBV14 and TRBJ2-2, with no clear D. The V end lost 0 bases, the J end lost 2 bases, and 4 bases lay between the germline ends. This CDR3 has 14 amino acids. Germline values: CDR1 SGHDN, CDR2 FVKESK. The CDR3 sequence is CASSQDYNTGELFF. The CDR3 nucleotides read TGTGCCAGCAGCCAAGATTATAACACCGGGGAGCTGTTTTTT.

The gene calls are TRBV20-1 and TRBJ2-2; D unresolved. Germline values: CDR1 DFQATT, CDR2 SNEGSKA (reference sequence). Trimming stripped 0 bases from V and 5 bases from J, with 10 bases between. CDR3 length: 14 amino acids. CDR3 DNA sequence: TGCAGTGCTAGAGATCCTCAGAGAACCGGGGAGCTGTTTTTT. Translated, it gives CSARDPQRTGELFF.

This clonotype came up many times. This rearrangement joins TRBV12-3 or TRBV12-4 to TRBJ2-2; the D is unclear. This CDR3 contains 14 residues. V was clipped by 6 bases and J by 4 bases, with 12 bases between them. DNA of the CDR3: TGTGCCAGCAGACCCTCCCCGGGCACCGGGGAGCTGTTTTTT. This gives the protein CASRPSPGTGELFF.

The chain couples TRBV9 to TRBJ2-1; D gene ambiguous. CDR3 length: 17 amino acids. Germline V lookup: CDR1 SGDLS, CDR2 YYNGEE. V was cut by 2 bases and J by 4 bases, with 19 bases left in between. The CDR3 DNA is TGTGCCAGCAGCGTCTCCCAAAGACCACGTATATACAATGAGCAGTTCTTC. It specifies CASSVSQRPRIYNEQFF.